These 23 T cell receptor beta chains were all obtained from the same sample, sequenced in a study of OX40 agonist ivuxolimab in advanced cancers. The assay was immunoSEQ multiplex PCR, and TCRdb's table has in-frame clones only and misses some. The sample records roughly 66,000 clones, 75% to 90% being singletons. The source was CD4+ or CD8+ T cells sorted from blood, collected in a trial of the OX40 agonist ivuxolimab. These receptors all stem from an adult with an advanced solid tumor such as melanoma, head and neck, liver or kidney cancer.

The V gene is TRBV28, the J gene TRBJ2-7, with TRBD2 matching over 11 bases. The CDR3 is 15 residues long. Trimming at V came to 5 bases and at J to 3 bases, leaving 6 bases not matched to a gene. Germline V gives CDR1 MDHEN, CDR2 SYDVKM. The CDR3 nucleotides read TGTGCCAGCAGTCCAGCCGGGACTAGCGGCTACGAGCAGTACGTC. As protein: CASSPAGTSGYEQYV.

The genes are TRBV7-2 and TRBJ2-1; possibly TRBD1 or TRBD2 for D (5 bases each). V lost 3 bases, J lost 4 bases, and 13 bases lay in between. CDR1 is SGHTA, CDR2 FQGNSA, per germline. The CDR3 is 15 amino acids. In nucleotides, the CDR3 is TGTGCCAGCAGCTTTGTGGAGAGGGGATACAATGAGCAGTTCTTC. Translating gives CASSFVERGYNEQFF.

The gene calls are TRBV10-2 and TRBJ2-7, with no clear D. CDR3 length equals 13 residues. Germline CDR1 and CDR2: WSHSY and SAAADI. V was trimmed by 4 bases and J by 1 base, leaving 8 bases between them. The CDR3 DNA reads TGCGCCAGCAGTGCGACGCCTTCCTACGAGCAGTACGTC. Its protein product is CASSATPSYEQYV.

Note on this clone: Other DNA sequences in the sample encode the same CDR3. This chain connects TRBV27 to TRBJ1-1; D is uncertain. Trimming pared 2 bases from V and 0 bases from J, leaving 10 bases between. CDR3 length: 15 amino acids. Germline lookup yields CDR1 MNHEY and CDR2 SMNVEV (reference sequence). This CDR3 is CASSLKRGMNTEAFF. CDR3 bases: TGTGCCAGCAGTTTAAAACGGGGTATGAACACTGAAGCTTTCTTT.

The chain has TRBV7-2 and TRBJ2-5; no definite D call. Trimming removed 1 base from V and 5 bases from J, with 8 bases in between. The germline V gene encodes CDR1 SGHTA and CDR2 FQGNSA. The CDR3 runs to 13 residues. The CDR3 loop is CASSLGLWETQYF. For the CDR3, the DNA is TGTGCCAGCAGCTTAGGCCTGTGGGAGACCCAGTACTTC.

The sample holds one count of this clone. This rearrangement joins TRBV6-5 to TRBJ2-7; either TRBD1 or TRBD2 may supply D (5 bases each). CDR3 size: 15 residues. Trimming removed 5 bases at V and 3 bases at J, with 17 bases between. Germline CDR1 MNHEY, CDR2 SVGAGI. CDR3 DNA: TGTGCCAGCAGTGGGGGACGCGCGGCCTACTACGAGCAGTACTTC. Translating it yields CASSGGRAAYYEQYF.

This clone was observed a single time. This rearrangement joins TRBV18 to TRBJ1-2, with D possibly TRBD1 on 5 matching bases. CDR1 and CDR2 (germline): KGHSH, LQKENI. The ends were cut back, 2 bases at V and 0 bases at J, with 7 bases in the middle. The CDR3 runs 14 residues. CDR3: CASSPLGANYGYTF. Written as DNA, the CDR3 is TGTGCCAGCTCACCATTGGGGGCTAACTATGGCTACACCTTC.

This clone was seen a handful of times. CDR3 DNA: TGCGCCAGCAGCGGAAGTGCCGGGATGAACACTGAAGCTTTCTTT. It specifies CASSGSAGMNTEAFF. The chain combines TRBV5-1 with TRBJ1-1, with D unresolved. V shed 4 bases and J shed 0 bases, with 13 bases lying between them. The CDR3 runs to 15 residues. Per germline, CDR1 SGHRS and CDR2 YFSETQ.

The chain uses TRBV25-1 and TRBJ2-1; 9 nucleotides match TRBD1. Unmatched junction bases numbered 2, after V lost 5 bases and J lost 6 bases. The CDR3 runs to 13 residues. Germline CDR1 and CDR2: MGHDK and SYGVNS. The CDR3 loop is CASSMDRGNEQFF. The CDR3 bases are TGTGCCAGCAGTATGGACAGGGGCAATGAGCAGTTCTTC.

This rearrangement joins TRBV27 to TRBJ2-6; no reliable D call. In germline, CDR1 is MNHEY, CDR2 SMNVEV (reference sequence). This CDR3 has 19 amino acids. V was trimmed by 0 bases and J by 0 bases, leaving 15 bases between them. CDR3 region: CASSLSFDQFVSGANVLTF. As DNA, the CDR3 is TGTGCCAGCAGTTTATCGTTCGACCAGTTCGTCTCTGGGGCCAACGTCCTGACTTTC.

The chain links TRBV7-8 to TRBJ2-7, with D unclear. In germline, CDR1 is SGHVS, CDR2 FQNEAQ. The CDR3 has 13 amino acids. V lost 4 bases to trimming and J lost 4 bases, with 11 bases between them. In DNA, the CDR3 is TGTGCCAGCAGCTCCCAGCGCTTTTACGAGCAGTACTTC. It translates to CASSSQRFYEQYF. Full variable domain (outside the CDR3, taken from reference TRBV7-8 and TRBJ2-7): GAGVSQSPRYKVAKRGQDVALRCDPISGHVSLFWYQQALGQGPEFLTYFQNEAQLDKSGLPSDRFFAERPEGSVSTLKIQRTQQEDSAVYLCASSSQRFYEQYFGPGTRLTVT.

V and J are TRBV6-1 and TRBJ2-7, with D unresolved. The V and J ends lost 2 bases and 3 bases respectively, with 11 bases between them. The CDR3 runs to 14 residues. Germline loops: CDR1 MNHNS, CDR2 SASEGT. The DNA for the CDR3 is TGTGCCAGCAGTGAAAACTGGCATGTCTACGAGCAGTACGTC. Translating gives CASSENWHVYEQYV.

The chain links TRBV28 to TRBJ2-4; 7 bases line up with TRBD1. The trim removed 7 bases at V and 0 bases at J, leaving 6 bases unmatched. Germline V gene lookup returns CDR1 MDHEN and CDR2 SYDVKM. CDR3 length equals 15 residues. The DNA of the CDR3 is TGTGCCAGCACGAGACAGGGTGAAGCCAAAAACATTCAGTACTTC. Protein: CASTRQGEAKNIQYF.

The genes are TRBV7-6 and TRBJ1-6; TRBD1 might be the D (6 bases). The CDR3 spans 14 residues. In germline, CDR1 is SGHVS, CDR2 FNYEAQ. V gave up 5 bases and J gave up 10 bases, with 15 bases separating them. The CDR3 DNA is TGTGCCAGCAGCGAGCGGGACATGCTCTCACCCCTCCACTTT. It translates to CASSERDMLSPLHF. Using reference TRBV7-6 and TRBJ1-6 for the parts outside the CDR3, the full variable domain is GAGVSQSPRYKVTKRGQDVALRCDPISGHVSLYWYRQALGQGPEFLTYFNYEAQQDKSGLPNDRFSAERPEGSISTLTIQRTEQRDSAMYRCASSERDMLSPLHFGNGTRLTVT.

Written as DNA, the CDR3 is TGCGCCAGCAGCTCGGGACAGGGTGGGAGAGAGACCCAGTACTTC. Encoded protein: CASSSGQGGRETQYF. The rearrangement joins TRBV5-1 to TRBJ2-5; 9 nucleotides align to TRBD1. J lost 4 bases, V lost 3 bases, and 7 bases had no gene match. This CDR3 contains 15 residues. From germline, CDR1 is SGHRS and CDR2 YFSETQ.

The chain combines TRBV6-5 with TRBJ1-1; no clear D gene. This CDR3 spans 10 amino acids. The V and J ends lost 10 bases and 8 bases respectively, with 11 bases between them. Germline lookup yields CDR1 MNHEY and CDR2 SVGAGI. The CDR3 here is CATDSLEAFF. CDR3 in DNA: TGTGCCACCGATAGCCTGGAAGCTTTCTTT.

This chain connects TRBV6-6 to TRBJ2-1; 7 bases agree with TRBD1. With 5 bases clipped from V and 0 bases from J, the junction kept 4 bases outside the gene matches. Germline V lookup: CDR1 MNHNY, CDR2 SVGAGI (reference sequence). The CDR3 is made up of 15 amino acids. This chain's CDR3 is CASSRDRSSYNEQFF. CDR3 nucleotide sequence: TGTGCCAGCAGTCGGGACAGAAGCTCCTACAATGAGCAGTTCTTC.

V gene TRBV10-1 combines with J gene TRBJ2-2; 7 bases fit TRBD1. The CDR3 spans 15 residues. From germline, CDR1 is WNHNN and CDR2 SYGVQD (reference sequence). V was pared by 4 bases and J by 4 bases, with 6 bases of the junction left unmatched. The CDR3 sequence is CASSGPGGTTGELFF. The CDR3 coding sequence is TGCGCCAGCAGTGGACCAGGGGGTACCACCGGGGAGCTGTTTTTT.

This chain links TRBV10-2 with TRBJ1-6; possible D gene TRBD1, 6 bases. Germline V gene lookup returns CDR1 WSHSY and CDR2 SAAADI. V was trimmed by 7 bases and J by 7 bases, leaving 14 bases between them. The CDR3 runs to 14 residues. The CDR3 DNA follows: TGCGCCAGCAATGGGGACAACCTAAATTCACCCCTCCACTTT. As protein: CASNGDNLNSPLHF.

CDR3 sequence reads: CASSERTPRGNQPQHF. Written as DNA, the CDR3 is TGTGCCAGCAGTGAGAGGACACCTAGGGGCAATCAGCCCCAGCATTTT. The chain employs TRBV6-1 and TRBJ1-5; D might be TRBD1 (5 bases). V lost 3 bases to trimming and J lost 2 bases, with 14 bases between them. This CDR3 region has 16 residues. The germline gives CDR1 MNHNS, CDR2 SASEGT.

V and J are TRBV6-1 and TRBJ1-1; D call uncertain. The V end lost 4 bases, the J end lost 0 bases, and 12 bases lay between the germline ends. Germline lookup yields CDR1 MNHNS and CDR2 SASEGT. The CDR3 runs 15 residues. The DNA of the CDR3 is TGTGCCAGCAGTGTCAGTGGCGGCATGAACACTGAAGCTTTCTTT. It encodes CASSVSGGMNTEAFF.

This chain connects TRBV5-1 to TRBJ2-2; D is ambiguous. This CDR3 comprises 14 residues. The germline CDR1 and CDR2 sequences are SGHRS and YFSETQ. V was clipped by 0 bases and J by 3 bases, with 6 bases between them. The CDR3 here is CASSLAGYTGELFF. CDR3 bases: TGCGCCAGCAGCTTGGCCGGATACACCGGGGAGCTGTTTTTT.

V gene TRBV6-7 combines with J gene TRBJ1-5; a weak D match, TRBD1 (6 bases). TRBV6-7 is designated an ORF whose function remains uncertain. The CDR3 length is 14 residues. Trimming removed 2 bases from V and 4 bases from J, with 9 bases in between. The CDR3: CASSYRGRNQPQHF. CDR3 DNA sequence: TGTGCCAGCAGTTACAGGGGGAGAAATCAGCCCCAGCATTTT.